This TCR beta chain was sequenced for a study of blood T cell repertoires in COVID-19. In the study's own analysis: Amplification from reference gene primers served as the basis for estimated nucleated cell counts. Profiled with immunoSEQ multiplex PCR; TCRdb holds only in-frame clones, not every one. The V and J calls and clone size come from that table; D and trimming were worked out from the DNA. The sample includes roughly 100,000 clones, about four fifths seen only once; the top ten take 11% to 15%. Germline V gene sequence: CDR1 SNHLY, CDR2 FYNNEI. The V gene end was trimmed by 5 bases and the J gene end by 6 bases; junction bases not matched to a gene: 7. The CDR3 consists of 15 residues. This clone was picked up one time.

The receptor comes from a woman aged 60-75 years with acute or convalescent COVID-19. V usage is TRBV2 and J usage is TRBJ1-5; 10 bases align to TRBD1. Sequenced input: peripheral blood. The CDR3: CASSPDRGQRQPQHF. CDR3 nucleotide sequence: TGTGCCAGCAGTCCAGACAGGGGGCAGCGTCAGCCCCAGCATTTT.